This T cell receptor beta chain was captured by sequencing in a study of blood T cell repertoires in COVID-19. TCRdb keeps only in-frame clones here, not all; method: immunoSEQ multiplex PCR. The sample yields 200,000 to 300,000 clones, around 84% seen once. The CDR3 has 16 residues. The germline V gene has CDR1 MGHRA and CDR2 YSYEKL. The V gene lost 1 base and the J gene lost 7 bases, with 19 bases spanning the gap. This TCR derives from a man aged 55-75 years with acute or convalescent COVID-19. The genes are TRBV4-1 and TRBJ2-5; the D gene is possibly TRBD2 (6 bases). Material for sequencing was peripheral blood. This CDR3 is CASSQGLLGRRGTQYF. The CDR3 DNA follows: TGCGCCAGCAGCCAAGGGTTATTGGGCCGGAGGGGGACCCAGTACTTC.